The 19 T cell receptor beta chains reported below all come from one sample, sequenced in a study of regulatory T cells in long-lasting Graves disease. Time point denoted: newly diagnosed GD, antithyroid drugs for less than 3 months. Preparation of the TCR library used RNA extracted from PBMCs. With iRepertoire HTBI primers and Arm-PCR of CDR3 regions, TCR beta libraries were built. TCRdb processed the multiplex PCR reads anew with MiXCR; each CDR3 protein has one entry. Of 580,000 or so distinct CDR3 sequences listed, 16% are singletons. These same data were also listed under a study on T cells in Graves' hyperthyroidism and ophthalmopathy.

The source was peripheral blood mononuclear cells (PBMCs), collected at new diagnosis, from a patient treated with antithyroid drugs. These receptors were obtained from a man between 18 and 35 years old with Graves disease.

In nucleotides, the CDR3 is TGCAGTGCTAGAGTACTGACAGGGGCTGGTCAGCCCCAGCATTTT. Its translation: CSARVLTGAGQPQHF. The chain is built from TRBV20-1 and TRBJ1-5, with TRBD1 identical over 8 bases. The CDR3 loop spans 15 amino acids. Germline assignment: CDR1 DFQATT and CDR2 SNEGSKA (reference sequence). V shed 1 base, J shed 6 bases, and the junction held 8 bases outside the gene matches.

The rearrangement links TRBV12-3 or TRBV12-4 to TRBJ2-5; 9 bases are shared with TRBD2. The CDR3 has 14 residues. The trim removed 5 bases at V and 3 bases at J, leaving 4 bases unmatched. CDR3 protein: CASSPRLAEETQYF. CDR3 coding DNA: TGTGCCAGCAGTCCTCGACTAGCGGAAGAGACCCAGTACTTC.

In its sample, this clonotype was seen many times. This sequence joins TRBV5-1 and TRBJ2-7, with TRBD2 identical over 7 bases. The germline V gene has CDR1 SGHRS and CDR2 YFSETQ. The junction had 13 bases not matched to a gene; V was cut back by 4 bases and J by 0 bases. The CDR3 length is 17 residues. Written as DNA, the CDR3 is TGCGCCAGCAGCCGGTCGCCTAGCGGAGGTCCCTCCTACGAGCAGTACTTC. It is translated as CASSRSPSGGPSYEQYF.

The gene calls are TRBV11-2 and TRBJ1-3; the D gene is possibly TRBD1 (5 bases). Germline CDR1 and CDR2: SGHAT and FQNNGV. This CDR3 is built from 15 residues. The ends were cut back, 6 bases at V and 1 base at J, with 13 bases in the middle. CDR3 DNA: TGTGCCAGCAGTCTCCAGTGGGGGTCTGGAAACACCATATATTTT. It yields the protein CASSLQWGSGNTIYF.

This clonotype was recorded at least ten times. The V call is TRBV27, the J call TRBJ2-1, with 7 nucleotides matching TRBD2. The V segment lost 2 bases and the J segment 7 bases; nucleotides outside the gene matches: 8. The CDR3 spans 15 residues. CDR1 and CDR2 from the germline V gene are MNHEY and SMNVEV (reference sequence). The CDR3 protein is CASSLVRELGNEQFF. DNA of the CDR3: TGTGCCAGCAGTTTAGTGCGGGAGCTGGGGAATGAGCAGTTCTTC.

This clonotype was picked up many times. CDR3 in DNA: TGCAGTGCTAGCCGCGACAGGGGCTACGAGCAGTACTTC. Protein sequence: CSASRDRGYEQYF. This chain joins TRBV20-1 and TRBJ2-7; 8 positions agree with TRBD1. Per the germline V gene, CDR1 is DFQATT and CDR2 is SNEGSKA (reference sequence). V was clipped by 3 bases and J by 3 bases; unmatched bases: 4. The CDR3 runs 13 residues.

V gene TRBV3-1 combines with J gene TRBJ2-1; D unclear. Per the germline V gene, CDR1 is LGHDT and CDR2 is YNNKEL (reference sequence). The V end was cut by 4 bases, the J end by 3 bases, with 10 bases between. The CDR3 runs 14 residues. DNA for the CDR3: TGTGCCAGCAGCCCCACGTTTCTCTACAATGAGCAGTTCTTC. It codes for CASSPTFLYNEQFF.

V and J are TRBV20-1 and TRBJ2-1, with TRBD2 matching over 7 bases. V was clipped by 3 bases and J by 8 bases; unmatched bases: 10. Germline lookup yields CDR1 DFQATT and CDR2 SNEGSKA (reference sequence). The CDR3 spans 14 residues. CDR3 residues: CSASPGLINHEQFF. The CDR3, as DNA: TGCAGTGCTAGCCCGGGACTAATAAACCATGAGCAGTTCTTC.

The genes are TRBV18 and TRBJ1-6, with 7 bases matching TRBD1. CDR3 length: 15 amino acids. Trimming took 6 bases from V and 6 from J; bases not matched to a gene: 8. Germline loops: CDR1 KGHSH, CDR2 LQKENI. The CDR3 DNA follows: TGTGCCAGCTCTCAACAGGGGAGTGGTAATTCACCCCTCCACTTT. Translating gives CASSQQGSGNSPLHF.

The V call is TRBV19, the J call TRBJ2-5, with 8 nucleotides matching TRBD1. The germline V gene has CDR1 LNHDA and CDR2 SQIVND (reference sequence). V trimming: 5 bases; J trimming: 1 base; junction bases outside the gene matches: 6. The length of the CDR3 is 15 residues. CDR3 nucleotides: TGTGCCAGTAGTCCTGGGACAGGACGCCAAGAGACCCAGTACTTC. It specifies CASSPGTGRQETQYF.

As DNA, the CDR3 is TGTGCCTGGAGTGTAACGGCGGGGGGGCAGTATTTT. This sequence encodes CAWSVTAGGQYF. The V gene is TRBV30, the J gene TRBJ2-3, with 8 bases fitting TRBD2. V shed 0 bases and J 11 bases; nucleotides not matched to a gene: 4. This CDR3 region has 12 residues. Germline CDR1 GTSNPN, CDR2 SVGIG (reference sequence).

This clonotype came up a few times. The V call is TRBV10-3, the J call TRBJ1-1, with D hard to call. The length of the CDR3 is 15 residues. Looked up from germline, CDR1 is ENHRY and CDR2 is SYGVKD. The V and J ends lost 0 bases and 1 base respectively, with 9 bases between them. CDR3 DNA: TGTGCCATCAGTGAGTCGATGGCGTCGAACACTGAAGCTTTCTTT. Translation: CAISESMASNTEAFF.

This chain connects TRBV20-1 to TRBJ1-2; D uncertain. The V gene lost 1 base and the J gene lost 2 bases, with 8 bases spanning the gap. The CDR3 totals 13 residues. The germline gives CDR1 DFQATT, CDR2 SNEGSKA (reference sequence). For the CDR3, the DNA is TGCAGTGCTAGAGTGGCGGGGAACTATGGCTACACCTTC. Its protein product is CSARVAGNYGYTF.

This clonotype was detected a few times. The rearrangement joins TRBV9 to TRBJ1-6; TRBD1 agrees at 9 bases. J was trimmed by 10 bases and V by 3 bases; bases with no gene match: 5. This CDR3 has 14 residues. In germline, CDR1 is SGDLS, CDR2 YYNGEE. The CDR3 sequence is CASSAGTGLSPLHF. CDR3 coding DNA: TGTGCCAGCAGCGCCGGGACAGGGTTATCACCCCTCCACTTT. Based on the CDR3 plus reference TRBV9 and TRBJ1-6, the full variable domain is DSGVTQTPKHLITATGQRVTLRCSPRSGDLSVYWYQQSLDQGLQFLIQYYNGEERAKGNILERFSAQQFPDLHSELNLSSLELGDSALYFCASSAGTGLSPLHFGNGTRLTVT.

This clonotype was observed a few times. The chain's CDR3 is CASRTQELRNQPQHF. CDR3 nucleotides: TGTGCCAGCAGGACCCAGGAACTCCGCAATCAGCCCCAGCATTTT. The rearrangement uses TRBV6-1 and TRBJ1-5; D remains ambiguous. This CDR3 has 15 residues. With 6 bases removed from V and 2 bases from J, the gap between germline ends came to 14 bases. CDR1 is MNHNS and CDR2 is SASEGT in the germline V gene.

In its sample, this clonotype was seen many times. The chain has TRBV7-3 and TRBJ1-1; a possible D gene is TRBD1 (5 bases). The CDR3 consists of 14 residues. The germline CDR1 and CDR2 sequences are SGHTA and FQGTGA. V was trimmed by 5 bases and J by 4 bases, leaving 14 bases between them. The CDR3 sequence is CASSPRGSGTEAFF. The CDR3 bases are TGTGCCAGCAGCCCTCGGGGGAGCGGCACTGAAGCTTTCTTT.

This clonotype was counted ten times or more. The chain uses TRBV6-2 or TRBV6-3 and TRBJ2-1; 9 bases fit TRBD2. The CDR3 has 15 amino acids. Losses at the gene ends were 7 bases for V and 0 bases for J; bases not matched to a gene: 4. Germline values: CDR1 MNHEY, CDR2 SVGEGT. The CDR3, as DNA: TGTGCCAGCACTATAGCGGGAGTCTCCTACAATGAGCAGTTCTTC. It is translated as CASTIAGVSYNEQFF.

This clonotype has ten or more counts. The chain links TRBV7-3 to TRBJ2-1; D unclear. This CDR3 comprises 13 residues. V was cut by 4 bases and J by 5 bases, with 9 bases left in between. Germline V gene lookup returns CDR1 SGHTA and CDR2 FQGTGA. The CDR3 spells CASSSTLNNEQFF. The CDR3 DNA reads TGTGCCAGCAGCTCGACTCTTAACAATGAGCAGTTCTTC.

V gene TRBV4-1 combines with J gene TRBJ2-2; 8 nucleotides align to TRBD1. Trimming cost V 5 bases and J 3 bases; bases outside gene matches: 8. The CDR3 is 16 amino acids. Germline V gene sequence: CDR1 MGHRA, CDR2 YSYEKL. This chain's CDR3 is CASSSRTGWDTGELFF. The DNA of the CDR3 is TGCGCCAGCAGCTCTCGGACAGGGTGGGACACCGGGGAGCTGTTTTTT.